The entry below gives a single T cell receptor (beta chain) sequence along with its context. Original analysis: Cell counts per sample came from amplifying reference gene primers. The method was immunoSEQ multiplex PCR; TCRdb's version includes in-frame clones alone and lacks a portion of them. V and J calls and clone size are copied from that table; D and trimming were computed from the DNA. Of tens of thousands of clones listed, around 80% are singletons. This sample stems from a study of blood T cell repertoires in COVID-19. In the study overall: T cells, B-cell-depleted T cells, or PBMCs provided the cDNA or gDNA that served as material.

Specimen: peripheral blood. The sequence was collected from a human donor in a cohort sampled during active COVID-19.

The CDR3 loop is CASSLGAGGADTQYF. DNA of the CDR3: TGTGCCAGCAGCCTTGGAGCAGGGGGCGCAGATACGCAGTATTTT. J is TRBJ2-3 and V is TRBV7-6, with 8 bases aligning to TRBD1. Germline loops: CDR1 SGHVS, CDR2 FNYEAQ. The length of the CDR3 is 15 residues. The V segment lost 5 bases and the J segment 4 bases; nucleotides outside the gene matches: 8.